The 7 T cell receptor beta chains below all came from one sample that was sequenced in a study of blood T cells in healthy people across ages. Through a sample-barcoded 5' primer and a J-beta primer mix, a second PCR was run for roughly 6 to 12 cycles. TCRdb re-called the 5' RACE reads with MiXCR, one entry per CDR3 protein. The table records over 950,000 distinct CDR3 sequences, more than 30% of them present only once. Source material: blood. These receptors were taken from a man aged 18 to 29 in good health.

The chain recombines TRBV7-9 with TRBJ1-1; no reliable D call. The CDR3 length is 15 residues. Trimming cost V 3 bases and J 3 bases, with 14 bases left between them. Germline values: CDR1 SEHNR, CDR2 FQNEAQ (reference sequence). The chain's CDR3 is CASSFFGAPDTEAFF. DNA for the CDR3: TGTGCCAGCAGCTTTTTTGGTGCCCCGGACACTGAAGCTTTCTTT.

V usage is TRBV2 and J usage is TRBJ2-5; TRBD2 agrees at 11 bases. CDR1 and CDR2 from the germline V gene are SNHLY and FYNNEI. The V and J ends lost 4 bases and 11 bases, in that order; junction bases with no gene match: 12. The CDR3 length is 15 residues. This chain's CDR3 is CASSVSGGVGNEQYF. CDR3 DNA sequence: TGTGCCAGCAGTGTTAGCGGGGGGGTCGGGAATGAGCAGTACTTC.

This chain joins TRBV6-6 and TRBJ1-5, with 7 bases aligning to TRBD1. Germline CDR1 MNHNY, CDR2 SVGAGI (reference sequence). V was pared by 7 bases and J by 7 bases, with 7 bases of the junction left unmatched. The CDR3 runs to 13 residues. The CDR3 region is CASNDRAGQPQHF. The CDR3 nucleotides are TGTGCCAGCAACGACAGGGCAGGGCAGCCCCAGCATTTT.

V gene TRBV21-1 combines with J gene TRBJ1-1. TRBV21-1 is an annotated pseudogene. This CDR3 region has 13 residues. DNA of the CDR3: TGTGCCAGCAGGACCAGACGGGGTTCTGAAGCTTTCTTT. Encoded protein: CASRTRRGSEAFF.

The genes are TRBV12-3 or TRBV12-4 and TRBJ2-1; D might be TRBD2 (6 bases). V was trimmed by 3 bases and J by 10 bases, leaving 16 bases between them. This CDR3 spans 14 amino acids. CDR3 residues: CASSLGGPDGEQFF. In nucleotides, the CDR3 is TGTGCCAGCAGTTTGGGGGGTCCCGACGGGGAGCAGTTCTTC.

The chain employs TRBV5-6 and TRBJ2-1; 10 bases are shared with TRBD1. Germline CDR1 and CDR2: SGHDT and YYEEEE. J was trimmed by 7 bases and V by 0 bases; bases with no gene match: 7. The CDR3 spans 16 residues. This chain's CDR3 is CASSLVGWTGGNEQFF. The CDR3 nucleotides are TGTGCCAGCAGCTTGGTAGGTTGGACAGGGGGGAATGAGCAGTTCTTC.

The rearrangement uses TRBV12-3 or TRBV12-4 and TRBJ2-1; 8 bases align to TRBD2. V was clipped by 2 bases and J by 8 bases; unmatched bases: 11. The CDR3 consists of 16 residues. CDR3 loop: CASSLSPGTSLHEQFF. CDR3 nucleotides: TGTGCCAGCAGTTTATCTCCCGGGACTAGTCTGCATGAGCAGTTCTTC.